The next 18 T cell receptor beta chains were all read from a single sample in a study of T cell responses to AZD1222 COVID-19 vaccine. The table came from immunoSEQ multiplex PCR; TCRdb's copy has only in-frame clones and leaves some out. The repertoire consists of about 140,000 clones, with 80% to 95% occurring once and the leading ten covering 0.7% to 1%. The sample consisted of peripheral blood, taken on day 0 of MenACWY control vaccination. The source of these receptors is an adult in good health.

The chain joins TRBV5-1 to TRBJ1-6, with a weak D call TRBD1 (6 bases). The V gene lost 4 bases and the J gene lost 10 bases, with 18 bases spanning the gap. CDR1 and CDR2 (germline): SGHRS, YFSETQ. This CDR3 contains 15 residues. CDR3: CASSRQDPQGSPLHF. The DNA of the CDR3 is TGCGCCAGCAGCCGACAGGACCCCCAAGGATCACCCCTCCACTTT.

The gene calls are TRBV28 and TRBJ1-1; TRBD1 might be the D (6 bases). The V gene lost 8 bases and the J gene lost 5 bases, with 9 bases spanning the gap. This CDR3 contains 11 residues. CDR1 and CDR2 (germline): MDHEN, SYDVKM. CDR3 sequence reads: CASAQGTEAFF. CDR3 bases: TGTGCCAGCGCACAGGGTACTGAAGCTTTCTTT.

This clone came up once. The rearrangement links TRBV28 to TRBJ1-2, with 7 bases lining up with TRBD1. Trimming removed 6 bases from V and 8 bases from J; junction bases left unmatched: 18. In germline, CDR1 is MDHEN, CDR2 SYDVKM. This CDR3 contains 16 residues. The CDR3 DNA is TGTGCCAGCAGCCGATTGGGGGGACAGACGATCGAGGGCTACACCTTC. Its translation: CASSRLGGQTIEGYTF.

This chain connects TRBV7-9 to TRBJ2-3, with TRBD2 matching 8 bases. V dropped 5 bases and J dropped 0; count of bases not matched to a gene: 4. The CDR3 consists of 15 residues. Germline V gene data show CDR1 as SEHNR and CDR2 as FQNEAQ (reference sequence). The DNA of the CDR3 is TGTGCCAGCAGCCCGGGGGGGACTAGCACAGATACGCAGTATTTT. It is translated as CASSPGGTSTDTQYF.

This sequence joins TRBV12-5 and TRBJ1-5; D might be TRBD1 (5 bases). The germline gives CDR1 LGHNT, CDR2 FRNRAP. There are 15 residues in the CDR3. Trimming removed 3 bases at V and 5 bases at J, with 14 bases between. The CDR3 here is CASGFQGVSHQPQHF. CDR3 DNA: TGTGCTAGTGGTTTTCAGGGTGTCTCTCATCAGCCCCAGCATTTT.

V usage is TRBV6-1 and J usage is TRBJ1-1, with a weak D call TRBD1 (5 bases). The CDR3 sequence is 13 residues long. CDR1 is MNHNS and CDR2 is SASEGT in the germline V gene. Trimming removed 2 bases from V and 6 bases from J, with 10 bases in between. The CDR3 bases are TGTGCCAGCAGTGAATTAGGGGTGGCTGAAGCTTTCTTT. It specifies CASSELGVAEAFF.

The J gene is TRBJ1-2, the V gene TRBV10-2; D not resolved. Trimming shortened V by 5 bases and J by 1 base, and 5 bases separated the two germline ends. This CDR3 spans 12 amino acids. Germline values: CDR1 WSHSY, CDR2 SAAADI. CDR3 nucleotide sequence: TGCGCCAGCAGTACTGATAACTATGGCTACACCTTC. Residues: CASSTDNYGYTF.

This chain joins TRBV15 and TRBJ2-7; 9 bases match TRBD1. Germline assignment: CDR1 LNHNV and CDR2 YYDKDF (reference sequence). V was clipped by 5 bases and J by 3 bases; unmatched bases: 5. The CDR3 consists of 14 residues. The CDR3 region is CATSSGTGNYEQYF. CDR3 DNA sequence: TGTGCCACCAGCTCCGGGACAGGGAACTACGAGCAGTACTTC.

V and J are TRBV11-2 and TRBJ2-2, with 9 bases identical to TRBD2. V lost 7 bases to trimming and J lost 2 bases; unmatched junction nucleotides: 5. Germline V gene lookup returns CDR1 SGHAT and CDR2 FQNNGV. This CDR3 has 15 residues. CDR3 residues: CASNSAGGNTGELFF. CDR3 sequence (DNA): TGTGCCAGCAATTCAGCGGGGGGAAACACCGGGGAGCTGTTTTTT.

The CDR3, as DNA: TGTGCCAGCAGTTACTCCCGTCGGGGTTCCGGCGAGCAGTACTTC. Protein sequence: CASSYSRRGSGEQYF. The V and J genes are TRBV6-5 and TRBJ2-7, with TRBD2 as a possible D gene (5 bases). Germline V CDR1 and CDR2: MNHEY, SVGAGI. Trimming shortened V by 0 bases and J by 6 bases, and 15 bases separated the two germline ends. The CDR3 spans 15 residues.

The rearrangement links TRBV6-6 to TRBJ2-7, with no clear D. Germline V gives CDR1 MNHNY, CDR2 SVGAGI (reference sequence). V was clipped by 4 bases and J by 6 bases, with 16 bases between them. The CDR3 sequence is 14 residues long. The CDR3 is CASSSLGELCEQYF. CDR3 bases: TGTGCCAGCAGTTCCCTTGGCGAACTCTGCGAGCAGTACTTC.

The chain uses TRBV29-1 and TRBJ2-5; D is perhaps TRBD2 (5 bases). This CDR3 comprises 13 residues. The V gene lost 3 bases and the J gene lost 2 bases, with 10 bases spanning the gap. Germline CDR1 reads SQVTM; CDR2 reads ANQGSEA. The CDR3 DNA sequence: TGCAGCGTTGATCGGGGAATACAAGAGACCCAGTACTTC. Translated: CSVDRGIQETQYF.

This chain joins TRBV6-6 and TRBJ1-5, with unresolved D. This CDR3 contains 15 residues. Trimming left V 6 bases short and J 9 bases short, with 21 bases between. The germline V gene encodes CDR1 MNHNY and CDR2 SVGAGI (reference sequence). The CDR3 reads CASRGTPPSRWPQHF. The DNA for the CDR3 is TGTGCCAGCAGGGGTACTCCGCCCTCGCGTTGGCCCCAGCATTTT.

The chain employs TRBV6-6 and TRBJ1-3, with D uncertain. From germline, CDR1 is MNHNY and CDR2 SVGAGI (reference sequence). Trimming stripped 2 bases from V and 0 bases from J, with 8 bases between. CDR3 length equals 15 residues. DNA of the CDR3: TGTGCCAGCAGTTACGGAGGAAACTCTGGAAACACCATATATTTT. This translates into CASSYGGNSGNTIYF.

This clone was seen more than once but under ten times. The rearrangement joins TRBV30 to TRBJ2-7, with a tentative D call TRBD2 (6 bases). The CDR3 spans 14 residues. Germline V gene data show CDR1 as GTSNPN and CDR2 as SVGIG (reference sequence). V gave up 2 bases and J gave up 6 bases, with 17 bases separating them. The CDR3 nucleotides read TGTGCCTGGAGTCTCCAGGCCTGGCGGGGCGAGCAGTACTTC. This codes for CAWSLQAWRGEQYF.

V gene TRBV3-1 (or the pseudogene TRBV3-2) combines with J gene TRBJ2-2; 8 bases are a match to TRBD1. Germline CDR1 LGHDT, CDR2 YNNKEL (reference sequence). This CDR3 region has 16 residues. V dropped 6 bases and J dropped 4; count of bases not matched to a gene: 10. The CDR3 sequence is CASRQLDRGGTGELFF. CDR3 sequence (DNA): TGTGCCAGCAGACAACTCGACAGGGGTGGCACCGGGGAGCTGTTTTTT.

CDR3 sequence: CASSQSVQGGYDEAFF. As DNA, the CDR3 is TGTGCCAGCAGTCAATCGGTTCAGGGGGGATACGATGAAGCTTTCTTT. This sequence joins TRBV11-3 and TRBJ1-1, with 7 positions matching TRBD1. The CDR3 runs 16 residues. V lost 6 bases and J lost 7; bases outside the gene matches: 17. Looked up from germline, CDR1 is SGHNT and CDR2 is YENEEA.

The CDR3 bases are TGTGCCAGCAGTGAGTTAATTCTTGAAGCTTTCTTT. Translating gives CASSELILEAFF. The V call is TRBV2, the J call TRBJ1-1; D is undetermined. The CDR3 loop spans 12 amino acids. Germline CDR1 and CDR2: SNHLY and FYNNEI. V was pared by 3 bases and J by 7 bases, with 9 bases between.